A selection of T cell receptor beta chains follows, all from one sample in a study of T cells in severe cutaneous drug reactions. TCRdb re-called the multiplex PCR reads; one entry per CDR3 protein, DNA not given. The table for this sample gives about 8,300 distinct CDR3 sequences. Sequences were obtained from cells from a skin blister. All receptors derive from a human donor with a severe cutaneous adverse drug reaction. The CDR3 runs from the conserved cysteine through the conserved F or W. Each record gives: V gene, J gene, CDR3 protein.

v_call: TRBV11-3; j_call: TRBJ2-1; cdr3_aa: CASSWDFLEQFF
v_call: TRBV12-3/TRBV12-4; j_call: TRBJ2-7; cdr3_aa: CASSRGTATYEQYF
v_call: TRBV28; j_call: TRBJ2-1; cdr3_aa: CASSLVGPRDEQFF
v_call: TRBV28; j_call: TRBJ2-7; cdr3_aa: CASRTQGATSYEQYF
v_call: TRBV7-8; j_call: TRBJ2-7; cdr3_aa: CASSLWAGGSYEQYF
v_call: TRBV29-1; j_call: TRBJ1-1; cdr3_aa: CSVRVLTEAFF
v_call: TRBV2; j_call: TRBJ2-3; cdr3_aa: CASSDRSDTQYF
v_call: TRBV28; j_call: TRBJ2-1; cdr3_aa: CASSSRDRVYNEQFF
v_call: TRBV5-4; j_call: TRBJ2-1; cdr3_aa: CASSRTTGTSGYNEQFF
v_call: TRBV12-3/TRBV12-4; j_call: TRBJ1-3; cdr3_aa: CASGKGGQGAGNTIYF
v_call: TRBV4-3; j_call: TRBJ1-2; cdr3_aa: CASSLRTAGDGYTF
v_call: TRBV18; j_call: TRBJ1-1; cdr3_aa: CASSLTGFLTEAFF
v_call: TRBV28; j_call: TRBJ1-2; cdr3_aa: CASRTLSLGWWGYTF
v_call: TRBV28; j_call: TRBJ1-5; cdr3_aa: CASSLLKGAQPQHF
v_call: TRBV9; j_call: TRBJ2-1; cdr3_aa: CASSVSGRSHNEQFF
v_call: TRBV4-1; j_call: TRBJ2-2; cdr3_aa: CASSQGSADTGELFF
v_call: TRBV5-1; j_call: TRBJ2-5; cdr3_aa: CASSPTTGAETQYF
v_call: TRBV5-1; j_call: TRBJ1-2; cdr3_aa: CASSLERADHYGYTF
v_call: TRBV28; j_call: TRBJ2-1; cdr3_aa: CASSPLDGSSYNEQFF
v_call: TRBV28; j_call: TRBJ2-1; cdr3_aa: CASSPRLAGIHNEQFF
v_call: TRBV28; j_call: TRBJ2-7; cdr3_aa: CASSLSPGGEQYF
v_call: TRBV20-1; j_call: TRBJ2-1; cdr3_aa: CSARNSLSYNEQFF
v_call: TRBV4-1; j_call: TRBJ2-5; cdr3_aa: CASSQGVSRQETQYF
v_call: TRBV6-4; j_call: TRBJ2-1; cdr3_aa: CASVGTSGEQFF
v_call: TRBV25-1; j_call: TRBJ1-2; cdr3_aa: CASSDPSSGYGYTF
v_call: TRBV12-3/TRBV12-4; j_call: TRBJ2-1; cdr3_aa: CASSRTLQQFF
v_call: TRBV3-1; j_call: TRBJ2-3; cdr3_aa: CASRTSRSGTDTQYF
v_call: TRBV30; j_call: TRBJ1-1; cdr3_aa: CAWGPDSYTEAFF
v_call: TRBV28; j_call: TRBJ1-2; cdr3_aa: CASKEGGQGALDGYTF